These 11 T cell receptor beta chains were all obtained from the same sample, sequenced in a study of cytomegalovirus exposure and HLA in healthy donors. This PCR relied on a set of 60 Vbeta primers and 13 Jbeta primers. Only in-frame clones appear in the TCRdb table, and some are missing; sequencing was by immunoSEQ multiplex PCR. The sample carries about 64,000 clones, approximately 83% recorded once. Sequencing used PBMCs. These receptors were taken from a female donor in good health and CMV-seronegative.

The chain carries TRBV5-1 and TRBJ2-5; D is undetermined. Germline CDR1 is SGHRS and CDR2 is YFSETQ. V was trimmed by 4 bases and J by 4 bases, leaving 5 bases between them. CDR3 size: 11 residues. The CDR3 here is CASSAGETQYF. The CDR3 bases are TGCGCCAGCAGCGCCGGAGAGACCCAGTACTTC.

V gene TRBV27 combines with J gene TRBJ2-2; maybe TRBD2 (6 bases). Germline V lookup: CDR1 MNHEY, CDR2 SMNVEV (reference sequence). There are 16 residues in the CDR3. V gave up 5 bases and J gave up 5 bases, with 18 bases separating them. DNA for the CDR3: TGTGCCAGCAGTACTAGGGACTCCCGGATAACCGGGGAGCTGTTTTTT. Translation gives CASSTRDSRITGELFF.

The chain employs TRBV27 and TRBJ2-1, with TRBD2 as a possible D gene (6 bases). The CDR3 has 14 residues. V was pared by 2 bases and J by 4 bases, with 9 bases between. Germline assignment: CDR1 MNHEY and CDR2 SMNVEV (reference sequence). CDR3 nucleotide sequence: TGTGCCAGCAGTTTAAGCGGGTTATACAATGAGCAGTTCTTC. Protein: CASSLSGLYNEQFF.

The chain couples TRBV19 to TRBJ2-1; 9 bases align to TRBD2. CDR1 LNHDA and CDR2 SQIVND come from the germline V gene (reference sequence). The CDR3 runs to 14 residues. The V gene end was trimmed by 10 bases and the J gene end by 4 bases; junction bases not matched to a gene: 8. CDR3 amino acids: CATGGGARYNEQFF. The CDR3 bases are TGTGCCACCGGCGGGGGGGCGCGGTACAATGAGCAGTTCTTC.

J is TRBJ1-3 and V is TRBV5-1; 8 bases are shared with TRBD1. The CDR3 spans 13 residues. Germline V gives CDR1 SGHRS, CDR2 YFSETQ. The ends lost 4 bases at V and 8 bases at J; junction bases unmatched: 5. Here the CDR3 reads CASSETGADTIYF. The DNA for the CDR3 is TGCGCCAGCAGCGAGACAGGGGCGGACACCATATATTTT.

The rearrangement links TRBV2 to TRBJ2-3, with D hard to call. V dropped 6 bases and J dropped 2 bases, with 12 bases sitting between them. CDR1 SNHLY and CDR2 FYNNEI come from the germline V gene. There are 14 residues in the CDR3. This chain's CDR3 is CASRSSEDTDTQYF. The CDR3 region has the DNA TGTGCCAGCAGGAGTTCTGAAGACACAGATACGCAGTATTTT.

CDR3 region: CAISDLKAAYEQYF. DNA for the CDR3: TGTGCCATCAGTGACTTGAAAGCGGCCTACGAGCAGTACTTC. V usage is TRBV10-3 and J usage is TRBJ2-7; maybe TRBD2 (5 bases). CDR1 ENHRY and CDR2 SYGVKD come from the germline V gene. The V end was cut by 3 bases, the J end by 2 bases, with 11 bases between. CDR3 length equals 14 residues.

This chain joins TRBV15 and TRBJ2-4, with 7 positions matching TRBD2. This CDR3 is 13 amino acids long. V was clipped by 2 bases and J by 9 bases; unmatched bases: 4. Looked up from germline, CDR1 is LNHNV and CDR2 is YYDKDF (reference sequence). The DNA for the CDR3 is TGTGCCACCAGCAGAAGCGGGAACGGCATTCAGTACTTC. Translated, it gives CATSRSGNGIQYF.

The J gene is TRBJ2-3, the V gene TRBV6-6; possibly TRBD1 for D (5 bases). The CDR3 extends over 12 amino acids. Germline V gene sequence: CDR1 MNHNY, CDR2 SVGAGI (reference sequence). The V and J ends lost 6 bases and 1 base respectively, with 5 bases between them. The CDR3 DNA reads TGTGCCAGCAGACAGGGCACAGATACGCAGTATTTT. The encoded protein is CASRQGTDTQYF.

The rearrangement joins TRBV29-1 to TRBJ2-1; possibly TRBD2 for D (5 bases). The V end was cut by 3 bases, the J end by 5 bases, with 11 bases between. The germline gives CDR1 SQVTM, CDR2 ANQGSEA. This CDR3 comprises 13 residues. CDR3 nucleotides: TGCAGCGTTGATATAGCGATCGACAATGAGCAGTTCTTC. This codes for CSVDIAIDNEQFF.

V gene TRBV2 combines with J gene TRBJ2-7; TRBD1 matches at 11 bases. Germline CDR1 reads SNHLY; CDR2 reads FYNNEI. Trimming removed 5 bases from V and 7 bases from J; junction bases left unmatched: 7. The CDR3 has 14 residues. The CDR3 protein is CASSPGQGAREQYF. The CDR3 DNA reads as TGTGCCAGCAGTCCCGGACAGGGGGCACGAGAGCAGTACTTC.